These 11 T cell receptor beta chains were all obtained from the same sample, sequenced in a study of cytomegalovirus exposure and HLA in healthy donors. The repertoire was sequenced with immunoSEQ multiplex PCR; TCRdb's copy has only in-frame clones and lacks some. Of a few hundred thousand clones in the sample, more than 80% were seen once. The sample was PBMCs. These receptors originate from a woman under 30 in good health and CMV-seronegative.

A remark on this clone: At one of its ends the junction is not consistent with the germline gene, which may arise from a read error. V and J are TRBV13 and TRBJ2-7; TRBD2 aligns across 7 bases. CDR3 length: 13 amino acids. Germline CDR1 and CDR2: PRHDT and FYEKMQ (reference sequence). The CDR3 nucleotides are TGTGCCAGCAGAGCGGGACCCTCCAACGAGCAGTACTTC. It is translated as CASRAGPSNEQYF.

The chain joins TRBV28 to TRBJ2-7; 7 bases map to TRBD2. The trim removed 4 bases at V and 0 bases at J, leaving 6 bases unmatched. Germline V lookup: CDR1 MDHEN, CDR2 SYDVKM. The CDR3 length is 15 residues. The CDR3 bases are TGTGCCAGCAGTTCGAGCGGGGCCAGCTCCTACGAGCAGTACTTC. Protein: CASSSSGASSYEQYF.

V and J are TRBV19 and TRBJ2-1; D is possibly TRBD2 (5 bases). The CDR3 loop spans 13 amino acids. Looked up from germline, CDR1 is LNHDA and CDR2 is SQIVND (reference sequence). With 4 bases removed from V and 6 bases from J, the gap between germline ends came to 10 bases. CDR3 coding DNA: TGTGCCAGTAGTACCCCTAGCACCAATGAGCAGTTCTTC. Amino acids: CASSTPSTNEQFF.

Points on this clone: At the DNA level, this CDR3 is encoded by other sequences in the same sample as well. The chain carries TRBV7-2 and TRBJ2-2; TRBD2 might be the D (6 bases). Germline V gene data show CDR1 as SGHTA and CDR2 as FQGNSA. V shed 1 base and J shed 4 bases, with 13 bases lying between them. The CDR3 covers 16 residues. The CDR3: CASSLVGGVSTGELFF. The CDR3 DNA reads as TGTGCCAGCAGCTTAGTGGGCGGGGTGAGCACCGGGGAGCTGTTTTTT.

This sequence joins TRBV6-6 and TRBJ2-7, with D perhaps TRBD1 (8 bases). Germline assignment: CDR1 MNHNY and CDR2 SVGAGI (reference sequence). V gave up 6 bases and J gave up 1 base, with 19 bases separating them. This CDR3 has 16 residues. The CDR3 protein is CASSLDRGGSSYEQYF. DNA for the CDR3: TGTGCCAGCAGCCTAGACAGGGGAGGGTCTTCCTACGAGCAGTACTTC.

The rearrangement links TRBV6-4 to TRBJ2-1; TRBD2 matches 8 bases. Per germline, CDR1 MRHNA and CDR2 SNTAGT. The V and J ends lost 6 bases and 4 bases, in that order; junction bases with no gene match: 11. The CDR3 totals 16 residues. The CDR3 bases are TGTGCCAGCAGCCGGGGGGGCGTCAGAACTTACAATGAGCAGTTCTTC. Translated, it gives CASSRGGVRTYNEQFF.

The V gene is TRBV6-1, the J gene TRBJ2-7, with D possibly matching TRBD1 (6 bases). This CDR3 region has 15 residues. The germline V gene has CDR1 MNHNS and CDR2 SASEGT. The V end was cut by 4 bases, the J end by 2 bases, with 15 bases between. The chain's CDR3 is CASSAAQGTPYEQYF. CDR3 DNA sequence: TGTGCCAGCAGTGCCGCACAGGGCACTCCCTACGAGCAGTACTTC.

The chain has TRBV13 and TRBJ2-2, with 8 positions matching TRBD1. Trimming removed 1 base from V and 3 bases from J; junction bases left unmatched: 4. Germline V gives CDR1 PRHDT, CDR2 FYEKMQ (reference sequence). The CDR3 has 16 residues. As DNA, the CDR3 is TGTGCCAGCAGCTTAGAAGGACAGGGCGACACCGGGGAGCTGTTTTTT. As protein: CASSLEGQGDTGELFF.

V and J are TRBV2 and TRBJ2-7, with 8 positions matching TRBD1. The V and J ends lost 10 bases and 4 bases, in that order; junction bases with no gene match: 6. Germline V gene sequence: CDR1 SNHLY, CDR2 FYNNEI. The CDR3 totals 12 residues. This CDR3 reads CAITTGGYEQYF. The DNA for the CDR3 is TGTGCCATCACCACAGGGGGGTACGAGCAGTACTTC.

This clone was detected a few times. The rearrangement links TRBV5-5 to TRBJ1-2; a weak D match, TRBD1 (5 bases). The CDR3 has 14 amino acids. Germline CDR1 SGHKS, CDR2 YYEKEE (reference sequence). V lost 1 base and J lost 1, with 8 bases in between. This chain's CDR3 is CASSLQGSNYGYTF. The CDR3 DNA is TGTGCCAGCAGCTTGCAGGGCAGTAACTATGGCTACACCTTC.

J is TRBJ1-1 and V is TRBV21-1; the D segment call TRBD1 is taken from the table without a DNA check. TRBV21-1 is described as a pseudogene. The CDR3 sequence is 13 residues long. CDR3 coding DNA: TGTGCCAGCAGGCAGGGTGTTCATGCTGAAGCTTTCTTT. Protein sequence: CASRQGVHAEAFF.